This section outlines one T cell receptor (beta chain) sequence together with its context. The entry originates in a study of blood T cell repertoires in COVID-19. Overall study: The United States, Italy and Spain were the sources of the acute and convalescent COVID-19 samples. T cells, B-cell-depleted T cells, or PBMCs provided the cDNA or gDNA that served as material.

The V gene's germline CDR1 is SGHRS and CDR2 YFSETQ. V was pared by 6 bases and J by 7 bases, with 10 bases of the junction left unmatched. This CDR3 spans 14 amino acids. TCRdb's table, derived via immunoSEQ multiplex PCR, lists solely in-frame clones and lacks some. The sample holds some 52,000 clones; roughly 88% are singletons and the top ten take about 3.1%. The sequenced material came from peripheral blood. This chain links TRBV5-1 with TRBJ1-1; 9 bases align to TRBD1. The receptor was isolated from a human donor in a cohort sampled during active COVID-19. CDR3 sequence (DNA): TGCGCCAGCACCATTACAGGGGGCTTTAATGAAGCTTTCTTT. Translating it yields CASTITGGFNEAFF.